This T cell receptor beta chain was recorded in a study of cytomegalovirus exposure and HLA in healthy donors. Findings of the study overall: Later analysis suggested links between common viral pathogens and several top significant clusters.

The PCR contained 60 Vbeta and 13 Jbeta primers. Only in-frame clones appear in the TCRdb table, and some are missing; sequencing was by immunoSEQ multiplex PCR. The sample yields more than 200,000 clones, 60% to 80% seen once. This clone has more than one count but fewer than ten. The antigen is undetermined. Germline V gene sequence: CDR1 SGHRS, CDR2 YFSETQ. The trim removed 4 bases at V and 1 base at J, leaving 12 bases unmatched. The CDR3 is 17 residues long. The V call is TRBV5-1, the J call TRBJ2-5; 8 bases line up with TRBD2. The sequence derives from a male donor in good health and CMV-seronegative. What was sequenced was PBMCs. The CDR3 bases are TGCGCCAGCAGCCCTATCGGGACTAGAGGGGGCCAAGAGACCCAGTACTTC. Translation gives CASSPIGTRGGQETQYF.